This T cell receptor (beta chain) was sequenced in a study of T cells after yellow fever vaccination. The V segment lost 5 bases and the J segment 4 bases; nucleotides outside the gene matches: 11. Germline lookup yields CDR1 SGHTA and CDR2 FQGNSA. The CDR3 contains 17 residues. One entry per CDR3 protein, called by TCRdb with MiXCR from the 5' RACE reads. The table includes about 150,000 distinct CDR3 sequences, under 7% detected once. This clonotype was recorded at least ten times. V is TRBV7-2 and J is TRBJ2-2; TRBD1 matches 9 bases. The clonotype was recovered from a man under 40 who received the YFV17D yellow fever vaccine. The sequenced sample was CD4+ T cells sorted from PBMCs, obtained 10 days after the yellow fever booster vaccination. CDR3 region: CASSQLARTGATGELFF. The CDR3 coding sequence is TGTGCCAGCAGCCAATTGGCCCGGACAGGGGCCACCGGGGAGCTGTTTTTT.